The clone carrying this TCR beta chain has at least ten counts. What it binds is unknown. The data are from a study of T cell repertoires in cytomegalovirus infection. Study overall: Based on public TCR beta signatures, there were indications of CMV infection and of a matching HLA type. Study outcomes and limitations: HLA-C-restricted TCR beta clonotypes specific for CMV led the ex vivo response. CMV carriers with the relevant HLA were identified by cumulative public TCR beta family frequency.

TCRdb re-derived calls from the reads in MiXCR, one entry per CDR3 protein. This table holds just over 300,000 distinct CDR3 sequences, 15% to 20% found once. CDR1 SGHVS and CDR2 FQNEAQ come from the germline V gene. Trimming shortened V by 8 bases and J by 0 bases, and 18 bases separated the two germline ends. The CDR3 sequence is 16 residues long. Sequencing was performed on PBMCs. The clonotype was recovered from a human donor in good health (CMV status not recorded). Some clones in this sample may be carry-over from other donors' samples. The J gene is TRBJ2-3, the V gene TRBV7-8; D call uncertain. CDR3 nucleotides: TGTGCCAGCCGCATTAGTAGCATGATTAGCACAGATACGCAGTATTTT. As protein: CASRISSMISTDTQYF.